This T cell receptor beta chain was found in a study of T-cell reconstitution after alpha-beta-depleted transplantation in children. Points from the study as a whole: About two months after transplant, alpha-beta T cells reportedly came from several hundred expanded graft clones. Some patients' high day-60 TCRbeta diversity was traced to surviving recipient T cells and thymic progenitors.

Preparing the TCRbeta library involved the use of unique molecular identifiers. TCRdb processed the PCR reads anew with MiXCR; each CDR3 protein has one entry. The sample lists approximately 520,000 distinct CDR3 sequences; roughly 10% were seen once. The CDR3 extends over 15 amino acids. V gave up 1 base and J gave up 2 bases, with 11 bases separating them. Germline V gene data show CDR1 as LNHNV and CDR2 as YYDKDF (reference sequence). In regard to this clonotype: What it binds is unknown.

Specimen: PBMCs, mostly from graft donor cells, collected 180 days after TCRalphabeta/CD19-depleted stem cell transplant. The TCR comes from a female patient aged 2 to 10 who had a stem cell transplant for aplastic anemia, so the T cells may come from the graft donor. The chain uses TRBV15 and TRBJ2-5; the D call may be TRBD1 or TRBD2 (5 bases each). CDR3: CATSRAPGRQETQYF. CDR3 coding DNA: TGTGCCACCAGCAGAGCTCCGGGACGACAAGAGACCCAGTACTTC.